This entry describes one T cell receptor (beta chain). This receptor's antigen is unknown. Base-call qualities are not available, and no considerably larger clone is one nucleotide away. These data are taken from a study of OX40 agonist ivuxolimab in advanced cancers. At the level of the whole study: Ivuxolimab was an agonistic, fully human IgG2 monoclonal antibody directed against OX40 (CD134), a costimulatory receptor. Partial responses were achieved by three dose-escalation patients, of whom one had hepatocellular carcinoma and two had cutaneous melanoma. Patients were allowed to have had prior anti-PD-1, anti-PD-L1 or anti-CTLA-4 therapy, and around 41% of the dose-escalation patients had previously received checkpoint inhibitors. The paper covers the monotherapy dose-escalation part of the phase I ivuxolimab trial, which included N of about 51 patients. Intravenous ivuxolimab was administered to patients every 2 weeks at six dose levels: 0.01, 0.1, 0.3, 1.5, 3 and 10 mg/kg. Peripheral TCRbeta sequencing was intended to test whether TCR sequence diversity was altered and clonal T-cell expansion was caused by ivuxolimab. Among the roughly 50 dose-escalation patients, some 20 had hepatocellular carcinoma, 15 or so melanoma, 9 renal cell carcinoma and 9 head and neck cancer. In the dose-escalation cohort, around 80% of patients were male, and the mean age was 60 years with a range of about 20 to 90. What the work shows at the level of the full study, not this receptor alone: On average, CD8+ T cells showed more expanded clones than CD4+ T cells after ivuxolimab. Low levels of normalized T-cell clonal expansion were also seen in some patients who did not respond. The antigen specificity of the clonally expanded peripheral T cells was not determined. In the 0.1-3.0 mg/kg groups, partial responders were among the patients with the lowest normalized peripheral clonal expansion, particularly in CD8+ T cells. At doses of 0.1 to 3.0 mg/kg, clonal expansion of both CD4+ and CD8+ T cells in blood was seen between baseline and week 6.

For sequencing of the TCRbeta CDR3 region, genomic DNA was extracted from the sorted cells. The immunoSEQ Assay was used to sequence the TCRbeta CDR3 regions. This immuneACCESS table, as held by TCRdb, lists in-frame sequences with V and J called but not all clones. Of the missing ones, under half trace to an unresolved V gene in checked studies; the others have no known cause. Present in this sample are 27,000 or so clones, approximately 86% of which were seen just once. The top ten clonotypes cover roughly two fifths of the sample. CDR1 and CDR2 were assigned from the germline V gene as SGHDN and FVKESK. V and J are truncated by 1 base and 1 base respectively, leaving an intervening sequence of 4 bases. The CDR3 measures 14 amino acids from cysteine to phenylalanine. The only DNA kept is the CDR3, 42 bases in frame from the first base. The trial excluded patients who had a history of autoimmune disease or were on systemic immunosuppression. Peripheral blood for TCR sequencing was drawn from every dose cohort at baseline, at cycle 4 day 1 and at cycle 7 day 1. Samples came from an open-label, multicenter, first-in-human phase I dose-escalation trial of ivuxolimab. Adults with locally advanced or metastatic melanoma, renal cell, hepatocellular, or head and neck squamous cell carcinoma were enrolled in the trial. CD4+ and CD8+ T cells were sorted separately from peripheral blood before TCR sequencing.

The rearranged segments are TRBV14 and TRBJ2-2; no D gene is confidently identified. Sequences were derived from CD4+ or CD8+ T cells sorted from blood, sampled in a trial of the OX40 agonist ivuxolimab. The sequence derives from an adult with an advanced solid tumor such as melanoma, head and neck, liver or kidney cancer. The CDR3 region: CASSQGGNTGELFF. In nucleotides, the sequence is TGTGCCAGCAGCCAAGGAGGGAACACCGGGGAGCTGTTTTTT.